These 8 T cell receptor beta chains came from one sample sequenced in a study of blood T cell repertoires in COVID-19. The assay was immunoSEQ multiplex PCR, and TCRdb's table has in-frame clones only and misses some. The sample shows more than 110,000 clones, 84% of them seen only once. Source material: peripheral blood. These receptors all stem from a human donor in a cohort sampled during active COVID-19.

This clone was counted between two and nine times. The rearrangement joins TRBV5-4 to TRBJ1-1; D call uncertain. Deletions cut 4 bases from V and 1 base from J, with 17 bases between. The CDR3 contains 16 residues. Germline loops: CDR1 SGHNT, CDR2 YYREEE (reference sequence). CDR3 sequence: CASSHIAAGRNTEAFF. CDR3 coding DNA: TGTGCCAGCAGCCATATTGCGGCGGGGAGGAACACTGAAGCTTTCTTT.

The chain uses TRBV10-2 and TRBJ1-1, with 7 bases fitting TRBD1. CDR1 is WSHSY and CDR2 is SAAADI in the germline V gene. Trimming removed 6 bases from V and 6 bases from J; junction bases left unmatched: 13. The CDR3 is 15 amino acids. The CDR3 sequence is CASRITGARLAEAFF. The CDR3 nucleotides are TGCGCCAGCAGAATAACAGGGGCGAGGCTTGCTGAAGCTTTCTTT.

This clone was observed a handful of times. J is TRBJ2-5 and V is TRBV7-3; 8 positions agree with TRBD2. The CDR3 length is 15 residues. V trimming: 1 base; J trimming: 4 bases; junction bases outside the gene matches: 5. Germline-derived CDR1 and CDR2 are SGHTA and FQGTGA. DNA for the CDR3: TGTGCCAGCAGCTTAAACCCGACTAGCGCAGAGACCCAGTACTTC. Protein sequence: CASSLNPTSAETQYF.

The count of this clone is one. The chain uses TRBV6-6 and TRBJ2-7; 9 bases line up with TRBD1. CDR3 length equals 14 residues. Germline-derived CDR1 and CDR2 are MNHNY and SVGAGI (reference sequence). V gave up 5 bases and J gave up 6 bases; unmatched junction bases: 8. The CDR3 DNA reads TGTGCCAGCAGTGCGAACAGGGGGCGAGGCGAGCAGTACTTC. Amino acid sequence: CASSANRGRGEQYF.

The chain joins TRBV27 to TRBJ2-1, with D possibly TRBD1 on 6 matching bases. V was trimmed by 8 bases and J by 8 bases, leaving 13 bases between them. Germline CDR1 MNHEY, CDR2 SMNVEV (reference sequence). The CDR3 loop spans 12 amino acids. The CDR3 sequence: CASRTGWDEQFF. CDR3 sequence (DNA): TGTGCCAGCCGAACAGGGTGGGATGAGCAGTTCTTC.

This clone was seen a handful of times. This chain connects TRBV4-1 to TRBJ2-5, with 13 bases fitting TRBD2. V lost 1 base and J lost 1; bases outside the gene matches: 9. Germline V CDR1 and CDR2: MGHRA, YSYEKL. This CDR3 spans 19 amino acids. The CDR3 sequence: CASSQGTSGSLSTQETQYF. CDR3 nucleotides: TGCGCCAGCAGCCAAGGGACTAGCGGGAGTCTTTCCACCCAAGAGACCCAGTACTTC.

The chain links TRBV6-5 to TRBJ2-7, with D possibly being TRBD2 (6 bases). The V and J ends lost 4 bases and 2 bases respectively, with 12 bases between them. The CDR3 covers 14 residues. Looked up from germline, CDR1 is MNHEY and CDR2 is SVGAGI. The CDR3 here is CASSSFGEAYEQYF. The CDR3 DNA follows: TGTGCCAGCAGTTCCTTCGGGGAGGCCTACGAGCAGTACTTC.

CDR3 sequence (DNA): TGTGCCAGCAGCCCGCAGGGTACTGTCTATGGCTACACCTTC. Protein product: CASSPQGTVYGYTF. The rearrangement joins TRBV7-2 to TRBJ1-2; D is perhaps TRBD1 (5 bases). V was shortened by 5 bases and J by 4 bases, with 14 bases between the two germline ends. This CDR3 is built from 14 residues. Per the germline V gene, CDR1 is SGHTA and CDR2 is FQGNSA.